Below, one T cell receptor beta chain is given with its context. Its antigen is as yet unknown. These data belong to a study of T cells in Graves' hyperthyroidism and ophthalmopathy. Overall study results and limits: Stable hyperthyroidism and ophthalmopathy were separated using 13 V-J signatures. Among thyroid clonotypes expanded above 0.001, most also appeared in blood.

Using RNA transcripts as the source, TCR beta CDR3 regions were amplified. With the HTBI primer set, the TCR CDR3 went through a first round of RT-PCR. TCRdb reanalysed the multiplex PCR reads using MiXCR and keeps one entry per CDR3 protein. This sample yields about 660,000 distinct CDR3 sequences, of which 45% are seen a single time; roughly 6.5% belongs to the top ten. CDR1 and CDR2 (germline): SEHNR, FQNEAQ (reference sequence). This CDR3 is built from 13 residues. The V and J ends lost 6 bases and 5 bases respectively, with 13 bases between them. A patient was excluded if there was uncontrolled infection, other autoimmune disease, pregnancy or lactation. Orbital computed tomography, thyroid ultrasound, serum thyroxine and TRAb, and clinical symptoms together informed the diagnoses.

This chain connects TRBV7-9 to TRBJ2-5; a weak D match, TRBD2 (6 bases). Sequenced: peripheral blood or thyroid tissue (not recorded which). The clonotype comes from an adult man with Graves' disease, either hyperthyroidism or ophthalmopathy (not recorded which). The CDR3 protein is CASSLFLAETQYF. CDR3 nucleotide sequence: TGTGCCAGCAGTTTGTTCCTAGCGGAGACCCAGTACTTC. Full variable domain (missing parts from reference TRBV7-9 and TRBJ2-5): DTGVSQNPRHKITKRGQNVTFRCDPISEHNRLYWYRQTLGQGPEFLTYFQNEAQLEKSRLLSDRFSAERPKGSFSTLEIQRTEQGDSAMYLCASSLFLAETQYFGPGTRLLVL.